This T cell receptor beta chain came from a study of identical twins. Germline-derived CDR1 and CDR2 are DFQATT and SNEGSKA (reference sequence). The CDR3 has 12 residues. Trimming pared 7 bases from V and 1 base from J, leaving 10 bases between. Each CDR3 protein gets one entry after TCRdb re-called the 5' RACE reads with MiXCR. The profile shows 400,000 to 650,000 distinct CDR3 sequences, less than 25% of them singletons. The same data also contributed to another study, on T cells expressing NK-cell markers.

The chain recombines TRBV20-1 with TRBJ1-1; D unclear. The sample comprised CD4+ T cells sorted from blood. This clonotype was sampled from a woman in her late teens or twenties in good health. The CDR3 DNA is TGCAGTGGATTTCGCGCGAACACTGAAGCTTTCTTT. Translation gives CSGFRANTEAFF.